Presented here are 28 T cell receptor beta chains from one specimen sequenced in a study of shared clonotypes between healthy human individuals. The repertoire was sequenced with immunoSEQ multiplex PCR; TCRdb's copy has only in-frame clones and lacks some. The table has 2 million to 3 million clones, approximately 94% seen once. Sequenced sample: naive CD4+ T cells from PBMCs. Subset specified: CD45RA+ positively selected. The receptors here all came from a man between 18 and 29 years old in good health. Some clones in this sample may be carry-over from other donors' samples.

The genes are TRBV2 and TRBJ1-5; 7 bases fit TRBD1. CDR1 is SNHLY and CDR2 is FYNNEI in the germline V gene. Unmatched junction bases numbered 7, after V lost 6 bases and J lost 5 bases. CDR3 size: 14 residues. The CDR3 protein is CASRDGTADQPQHF. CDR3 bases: TGTGCCAGCAGAGATGGGACAGCCGATCAGCCCCAGCATTTT.

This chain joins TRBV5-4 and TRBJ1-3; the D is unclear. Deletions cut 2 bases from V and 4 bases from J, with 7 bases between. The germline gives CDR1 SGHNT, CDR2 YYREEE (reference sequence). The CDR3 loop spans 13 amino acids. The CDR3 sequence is CASSLFRGNTIYF. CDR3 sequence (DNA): TGTGCCAGCAGCTTATTCAGGGGAAACACCATATATTTT.

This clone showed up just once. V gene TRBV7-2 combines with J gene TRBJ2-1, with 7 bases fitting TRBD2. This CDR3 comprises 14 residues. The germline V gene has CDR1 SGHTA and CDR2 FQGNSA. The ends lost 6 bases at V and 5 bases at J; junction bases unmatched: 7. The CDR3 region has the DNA TGTGCCAGCAGTCGACGGGACTACGACAATGAGCAGTTCTTC. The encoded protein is CASSRRDYDNEQFF.

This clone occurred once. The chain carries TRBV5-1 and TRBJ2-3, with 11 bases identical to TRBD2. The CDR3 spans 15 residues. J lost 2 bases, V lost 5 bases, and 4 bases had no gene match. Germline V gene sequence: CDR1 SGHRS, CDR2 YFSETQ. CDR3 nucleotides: TGCGCCAGCAGTTTGACTAGCGGGACCACAGATACGCAGTATTTT. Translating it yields CASSLTSGTTDTQYF.

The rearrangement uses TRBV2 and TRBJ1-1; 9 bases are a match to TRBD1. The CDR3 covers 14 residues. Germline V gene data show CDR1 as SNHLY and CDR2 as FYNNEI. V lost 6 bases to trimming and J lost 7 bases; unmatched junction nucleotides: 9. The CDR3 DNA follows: TGTGCCAGCAGGGACAGGGGCCAGAGGGGTGAAGCTTTCTTT. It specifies CASRDRGQRGEAFF.

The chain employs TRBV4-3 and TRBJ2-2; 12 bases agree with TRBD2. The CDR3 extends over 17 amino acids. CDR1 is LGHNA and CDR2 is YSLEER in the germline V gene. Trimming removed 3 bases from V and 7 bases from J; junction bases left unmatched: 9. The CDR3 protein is CASSQEGVTSGSGELFF. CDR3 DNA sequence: TGCGCCAGCAGCCAGGAGGGGGTGACTAGCGGGAGCGGGGAGCTGTTTTTT.

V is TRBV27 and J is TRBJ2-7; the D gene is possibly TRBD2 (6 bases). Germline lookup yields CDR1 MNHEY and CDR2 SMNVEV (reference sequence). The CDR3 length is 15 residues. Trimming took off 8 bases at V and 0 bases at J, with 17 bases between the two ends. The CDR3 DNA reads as TGTGCCAGCCGTAACGGAGGGGCGGGCTCCTACGAGCAGTACTTC. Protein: CASRNGGAGSYEQYF.

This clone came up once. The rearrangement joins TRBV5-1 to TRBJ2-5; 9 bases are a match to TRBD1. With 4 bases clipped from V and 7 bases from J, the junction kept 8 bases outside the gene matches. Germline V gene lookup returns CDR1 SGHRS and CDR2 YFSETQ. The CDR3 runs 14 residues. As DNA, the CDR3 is TGCGCCAGCAGCCCGGGACAGGGCCCGGGGACCCAGTACTTC. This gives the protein CASSPGQGPGTQYF.

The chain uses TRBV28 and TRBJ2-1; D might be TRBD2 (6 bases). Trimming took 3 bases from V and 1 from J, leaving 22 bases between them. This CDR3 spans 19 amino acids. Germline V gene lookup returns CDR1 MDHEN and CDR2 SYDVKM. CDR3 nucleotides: TGTGCCAGCAGTTTTTCCCGCCTCATTGGGGGGAGTTCCTACAATGAGCAGTTCTTC. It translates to CASSFSRLIGGSSYNEQFF.

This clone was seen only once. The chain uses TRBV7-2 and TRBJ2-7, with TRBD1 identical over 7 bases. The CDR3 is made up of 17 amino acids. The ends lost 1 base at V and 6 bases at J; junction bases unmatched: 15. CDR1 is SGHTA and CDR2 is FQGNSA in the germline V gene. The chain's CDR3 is CASSLVPTQGGPSEQYF. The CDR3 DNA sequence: TGTGCCAGCAGCTTAGTCCCCACTCAAGGGGGCCCCTCCGAGCAGTACTTC.

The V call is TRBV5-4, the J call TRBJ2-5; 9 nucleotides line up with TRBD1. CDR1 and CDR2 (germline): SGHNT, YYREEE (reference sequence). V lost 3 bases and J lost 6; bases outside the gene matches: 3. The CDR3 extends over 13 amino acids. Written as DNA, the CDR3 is TGTGCCAGCAGCTCGGACAGGGGAAAGACCCAGTACTTC. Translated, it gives CASSSDRGKTQYF. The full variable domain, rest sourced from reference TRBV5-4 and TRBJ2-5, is ETGVTQSPTHLIKTRGQQVTLRCSSQSGHNTVSWYQQALGQGPQFIFQYYREEENGRGNFPPRFSGLQFPNYSSELNVNALELDDSALYLCASSSDRGKTQYFGPGTRLLVL.

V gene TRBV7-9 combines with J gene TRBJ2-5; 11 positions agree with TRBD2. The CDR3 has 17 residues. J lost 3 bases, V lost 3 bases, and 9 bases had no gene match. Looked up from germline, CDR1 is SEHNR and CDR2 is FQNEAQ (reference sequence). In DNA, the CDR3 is TGTGCCAGCAGCTTTTCGACTAGCGGGATTTTTAAAGAGACCCAGTACTTC. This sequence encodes CASSFSTSGIFKETQYF. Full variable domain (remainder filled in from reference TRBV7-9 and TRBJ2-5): DTGVSQNPRHKITKRGQNVTFRCDPISEHNRLYWYRQTLGQGPEFLTYFQNEAQLEKSRLLSDRFSAERPKGSFSTLEIQRTEQGDSAMYLCASSFSTSGIFKETQYFGPGTRLLVL.

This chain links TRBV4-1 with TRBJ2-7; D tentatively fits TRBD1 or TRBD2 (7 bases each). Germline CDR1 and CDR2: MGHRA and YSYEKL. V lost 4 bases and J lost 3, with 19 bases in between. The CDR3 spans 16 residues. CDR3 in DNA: TGCGCCAGCAGCCCCGAGAGGGGGCTAGCGGACTACGAGCAGTACTTC. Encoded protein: CASSPERGLADYEQYF.

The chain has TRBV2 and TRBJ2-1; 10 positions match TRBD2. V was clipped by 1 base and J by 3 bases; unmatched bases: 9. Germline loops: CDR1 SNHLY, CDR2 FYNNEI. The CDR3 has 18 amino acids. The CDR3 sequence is CASSEVSLAGANYNEQFF. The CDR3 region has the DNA TGTGCCAGCAGTGAAGTGTCGCTAGCGGGGGCAAACTACAATGAGCAGTTCTTC. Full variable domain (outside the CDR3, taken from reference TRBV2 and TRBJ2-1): EPEVTQTPSHQVTQMGQEVILRCVPISNHLYFYWYRQILGQKVEFLVSFYNNEISEKSEIFDDQFSVERPDGSNFTLKIRSTKLEDSAMYFCASSEVSLAGANYNEQFFGPGTRLTVL.

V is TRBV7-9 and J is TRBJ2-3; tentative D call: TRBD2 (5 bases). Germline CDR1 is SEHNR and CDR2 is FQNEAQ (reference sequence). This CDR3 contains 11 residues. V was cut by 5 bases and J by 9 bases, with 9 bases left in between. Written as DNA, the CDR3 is TGTGCCAGCAGCGCCGGGGTGACGCAGTATTTT. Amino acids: CASSAGVTQYF.

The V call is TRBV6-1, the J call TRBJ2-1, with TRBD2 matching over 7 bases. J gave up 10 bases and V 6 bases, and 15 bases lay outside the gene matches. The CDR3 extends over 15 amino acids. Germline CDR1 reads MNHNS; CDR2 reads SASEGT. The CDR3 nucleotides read TGTGCCAGCAGGAGACTAGCAGGATCCCAACGGGAGCAGTTCTTC. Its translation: CASRRLAGSQREQFF.

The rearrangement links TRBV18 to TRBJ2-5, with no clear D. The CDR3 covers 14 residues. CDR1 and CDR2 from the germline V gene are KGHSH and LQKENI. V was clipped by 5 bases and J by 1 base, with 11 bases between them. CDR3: CASSATTPQETQYF. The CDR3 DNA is TGTGCCAGCTCAGCGACGACCCCCCAAGAGACCCAGTACTTC.

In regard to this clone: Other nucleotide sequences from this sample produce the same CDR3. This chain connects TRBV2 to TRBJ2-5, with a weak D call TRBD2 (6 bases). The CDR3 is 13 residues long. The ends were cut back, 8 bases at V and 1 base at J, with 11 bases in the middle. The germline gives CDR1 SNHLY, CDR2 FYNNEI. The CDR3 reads CASSGGVQETQYF. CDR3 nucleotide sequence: TGTGCCAGCTCTGGAGGGGTCCAAGAGACCCAGTACTTC.

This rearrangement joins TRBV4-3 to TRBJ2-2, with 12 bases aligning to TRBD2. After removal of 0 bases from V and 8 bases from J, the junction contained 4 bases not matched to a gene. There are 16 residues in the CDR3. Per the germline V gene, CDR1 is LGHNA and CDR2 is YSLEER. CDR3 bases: TGCGCCAGCAGCCAAGATCTCACTAGCGGGAGGGGGGAGCTGTTTTTT. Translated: CASSQDLTSGRGELFF.

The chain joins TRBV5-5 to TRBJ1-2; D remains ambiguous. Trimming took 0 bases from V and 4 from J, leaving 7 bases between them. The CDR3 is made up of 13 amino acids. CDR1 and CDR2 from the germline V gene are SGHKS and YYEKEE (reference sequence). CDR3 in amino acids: CASSLASFYGYTF. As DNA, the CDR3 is TGTGCCAGCAGCTTGGCCAGCTTCTATGGCTACACCTTC.

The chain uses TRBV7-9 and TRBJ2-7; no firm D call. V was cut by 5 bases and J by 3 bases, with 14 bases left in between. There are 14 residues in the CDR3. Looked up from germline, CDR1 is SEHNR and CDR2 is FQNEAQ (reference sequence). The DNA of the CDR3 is TGTGCCAGCAGCCGACCGGATGTCTACTACGAGCAGTACTTC. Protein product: CASSRPDVYYEQYF.

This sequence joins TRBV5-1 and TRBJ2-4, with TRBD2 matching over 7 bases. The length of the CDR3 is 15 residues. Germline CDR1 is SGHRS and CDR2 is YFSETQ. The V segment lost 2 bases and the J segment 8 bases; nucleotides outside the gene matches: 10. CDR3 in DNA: TGCGCCAGCAGCTTATCAGGCGGGAGTAGGGACATTCAGTACTTC. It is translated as CASSLSGGSRDIQYF. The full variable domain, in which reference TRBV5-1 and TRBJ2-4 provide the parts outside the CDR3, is KAGVTQTPRYLIKTRGQQVTLSCSPISGHRSVSWYQQTPGQGLQFLFEYFSETQRNKGNFPGRFSGRQFSNSRSEMNVSTLELGDSALYLCASSLSGGSRDIQYFGAGTRLSVL.

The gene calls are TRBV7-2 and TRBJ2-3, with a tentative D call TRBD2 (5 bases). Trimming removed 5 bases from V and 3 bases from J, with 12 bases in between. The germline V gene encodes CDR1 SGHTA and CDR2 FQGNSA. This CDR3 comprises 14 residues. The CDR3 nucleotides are TGTGCCAGCAGCCCCGGGGTCCTGACAGATACGCAGTATTTT. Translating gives CASSPGVLTDTQYF.

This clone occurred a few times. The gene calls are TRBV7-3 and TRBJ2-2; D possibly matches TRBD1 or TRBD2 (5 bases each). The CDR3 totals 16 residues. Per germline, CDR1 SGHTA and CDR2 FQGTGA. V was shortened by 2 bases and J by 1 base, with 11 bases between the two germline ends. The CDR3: CASSLPRGGNTGELFF. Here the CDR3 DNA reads TGTGCCAGCAGCTTACCGAGGGGCGGGAACACCGGGGAGCTGTTTTTT.

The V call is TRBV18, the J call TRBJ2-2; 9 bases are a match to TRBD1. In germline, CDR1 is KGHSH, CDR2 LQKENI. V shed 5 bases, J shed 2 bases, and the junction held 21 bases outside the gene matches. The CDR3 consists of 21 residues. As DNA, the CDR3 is TGTGCCAGCTCAACCAAACAAGCCGGGACAGGGTTCGGCATAAACACCGGGGAGCTGTTTTTT. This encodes CASSTKQAGTGFGINTGELFF.

The CDR3 bases are TGTGCCAGCAGCTCCTCCGGGACTTTCAACACCGGGGAGCTGTTTTTT. Protein: CASSSSGTFNTGELFF. This sequence joins TRBV5-8 and TRBJ2-2; D might be TRBD2 (6 bases). Germline CDR1 reads SGHTS; CDR2 reads YDEGEE. This CDR3 has 16 amino acids. The V end was cut by 3 bases, the J end by 2 bases, with 14 bases between. The full variable domain, in which reference TRBV5-8 and TRBJ2-2 provide the parts outside the CDR3, is EAGVTQSPTHLIKTRGQQATLRCSPISGHTSVYWYQQALGLGLQFLLWYDEGEERNRGNFPPRFSGRQFPNYSSELNVNALELEDSALYLCASSSSGTFNTGELFFGEGSRLTVL.

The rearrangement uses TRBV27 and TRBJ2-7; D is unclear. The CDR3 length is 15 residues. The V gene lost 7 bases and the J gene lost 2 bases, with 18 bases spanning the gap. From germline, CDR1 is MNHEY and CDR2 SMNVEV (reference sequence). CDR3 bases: TGTGCCAGCATCCTTAGGGTGGGTCAACCCTACGAGCAGTACTTC. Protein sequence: CASILRVGQPYEQYF.

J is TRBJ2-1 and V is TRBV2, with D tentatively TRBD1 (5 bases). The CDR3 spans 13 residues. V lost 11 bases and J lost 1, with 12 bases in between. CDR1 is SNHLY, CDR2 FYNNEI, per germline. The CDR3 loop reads CAGATSSYNEQFF. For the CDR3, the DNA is TGTGCCGGGGCGACTTCTTCCTACAATGAGCAGTTCTTC.